Following are 20 T cell receptor beta chains from one sample sequenced in a study of T cell responses to AZD1222 COVID-19 vaccine. Only in-frame clones appear in the TCRdb table, and some are missing; sequencing was by immunoSEQ multiplex PCR. The sample includes about 70,000 clones, approximately 90% of them seen just once. Sequencing was performed on peripheral blood, taken 28 days after the second AZD1222 dose. The receptors come from an adult who received the AZD1222 COVID-19 vaccine.

The chain recombines TRBV5-1 with TRBJ1-5; perhaps TRBD1 as D (5 bases). CDR3 length: 13 residues. V gave up 6 bases and J gave up 4 bases, with 11 bases separating them. The V gene's germline CDR1 is SGHRS and CDR2 YFSETQ. The CDR3: CASTLGPNQPQHF. DNA of the CDR3: TGCGCCAGCACCCTGGGGCCGAATCAGCCCCAGCATTTT.

V is TRBV5-1 and J is TRBJ2-7; D uncertain. The CDR3 runs to 15 residues. Trimming removed 0 bases at V and 0 bases at J, with 10 bases between. The germline V gene encodes CDR1 SGHRS and CDR2 YFSETQ. The CDR3 reads CASSLAELSSYEQYF. The CDR3 DNA reads as TGCGCCAGCAGCTTGGCCGAACTTAGCTCCTACGAGCAGTACTTC. The entire variable domain, with the rest obtained from reference TRBV5-1 and TRBJ2-7, is as follows: KAGVTQTPRYLIKTRGQQVTLSCSPISGHRSVSWYQQTPGQGLQFLFEYFSETQRNKGNFPGRFSGRQFSNSRSEMNVSTLELGDSALYLCASSLAELSSYEQYFGPGTRLTVT.

Only a few counts were recorded for this clone. The V gene is TRBV19, the J gene TRBJ1-5, with 8 bases identical to TRBD1. Per germline, CDR1 LNHDA and CDR2 SQIVND (reference sequence). This CDR3 contains 16 residues. The ends lost 6 bases at V and 0 bases at J; junction bases unmatched: 7. CDR3 protein: CASSPDRAYSNQPQHF. DNA for the CDR3: TGTGCCAGTAGCCCGGACAGGGCTTATAGCAATCAGCCCCAGCATTTT. The variable domain in full, completed from reference TRBV19 and TRBJ1-5, reads DGGITQSPKYLFRKEGQNVTLSCEQNLNHDAMYWYRQDPGQGLRLIYYSQIVNDFQKGDIAEGYSVSREKKESFPLTVTSAQKNPTAFYLCASSPDRAYSNQPQHFGDGTRLSIL.

This chain links TRBV5-1 with TRBJ2-7, with unresolved D. Trimming cost V 6 bases and J 3 bases, with 7 bases left between them. This CDR3 has 11 amino acids. Germline V gene sequence: CDR1 SGHRS, CDR2 YFSETQ. The CDR3 loop reads CASTWGYEQYF. The CDR3 DNA is TGCGCCAGCACCTGGGGCTACGAGCAGTACTTC. Full variable domain (remainder filled in from reference TRBV5-1 and TRBJ2-7): KAGVTQTPRYLIKTRGQQVTLSCSPISGHRSVSWYQQTPGQGLQFLFEYFSETQRNKGNFPGRFSGRQFSNSRSEMNVSTLELGDSALYLCASTWGYEQYFGPGTRLTVT.

The chain couples TRBV12-3 or TRBV12-4 to TRBJ1-2; tentatively, D is TRBD1 (6 bases). V was cut by 5 bases and J by 12 bases, with 19 bases left in between. The CDR3 runs 13 residues. In nucleotides, the CDR3 is TGTGCCAGCAGTCCTACCAGTGACAGGCTAGACACCTTC. Its translation: CASSPTSDRLDTF.

The chain has TRBV6-1 and TRBJ2-3; D is undetermined. The CDR3 sequence is 17 residues long. Germline values: CDR1 MNHNS, CDR2 SASEGT. The germline V and J ends were trimmed by 1 base and 8 bases, with 22 bases remaining between them. Written as DNA, the CDR3 is TGTGCCAGCAGTGAAGGTCTCGCTTTTTCGGTGGCAGGTACGCAGTATTTT. It encodes CASSEGLAFSVAGTQYF.

This chain links TRBV7-9 with TRBJ2-7; TRBD1 aligns across 8 bases. The CDR3 sequence is 14 residues long. Germline CDR1 is SEHNR and CDR2 is FQNEAQ (reference sequence). Germline trimming cut 4 bases from V and 5 bases from J; bases unmatched to any gene: 7. CDR3 region: CASSSTGGYHEQYF. The CDR3 bases are TGTGCCAGCAGCTCTACAGGGGGTTATCACGAGCAGTACTTC.

J is TRBJ1-6 and V is TRBV5-1; D unclear. Germline V gene data show CDR1 as SGHRS and CDR2 as YFSETQ. The length of the CDR3 is 15 residues. V gave up 1 base and J gave up 0 bases, with 5 bases separating them. CDR3 DNA sequence: TGCGCCAGCAGCTTGCAGAGCTCCTATAATTCACCCCTCCACTTT. Amino acids: CASSLQSSYNSPLHF. The full variable domain, rest sourced from reference TRBV5-1 and TRBJ1-6, is KAGVTQTPRYLIKTRGQQVTLSCSPISGHRSVSWYQQTPGQGLQFLFEYFSETQRNKGNFPGRFSGRQFSNSRSEMNVSTLELGDSALYLCASSLQSSYNSPLHFGNGTRLTVT.

The chain joins TRBV13 to TRBJ2-7; D gene unclear. This CDR3 has 12 amino acids. V was trimmed by 6 bases and J by 4 bases, leaving 10 bases between them. The V gene's germline CDR1 is PRHDT and CDR2 FYEKMQ (reference sequence). The CDR3 spells CASSYSGYEQYF. The CDR3, as DNA: TGTGCCAGCAGTTATTCGGGTTACGAGCAGTACTTC.

This chain uses TRBV27 with TRBJ1-1; 8 bases are a match to TRBD1. The CDR3 has 13 residues. CDR1 and CDR2 from the germline V gene are MNHEY and SMNVEV (reference sequence). The junction had 4 bases not matched to a gene; V was cut back by 3 bases and J by 7 bases. The CDR3: CASSLAGGFEAFF. The CDR3 DNA is TGTGCCAGCAGTTTGGCAGGGGGCTTTGAAGCTTTCTTT.

V and J are TRBV2 and TRBJ1-5, with D possibly matching TRBD1 (5 bases). V lost 8 bases to trimming and J lost 0 bases, with 14 bases between them. The germline gives CDR1 SNHLY, CDR2 FYNNEI. The CDR3 runs 15 residues. CDR3 region: CASGGRSSSNQPQHF. CDR3 nucleotides: TGTGCCAGCGGGGGGAGGTCATCTAGCAATCAGCCCCAGCATTTT.

The gene calls are TRBV3-1 (or the pseudogene TRBV3-2) and TRBJ2-7, with D perhaps TRBD1 (5 bases). The CDR3 consists of 17 residues. With 0 bases removed from V and 5 bases from J, the gap between germline ends came to 20 bases. Germline CDR1 is LGHDT and CDR2 is YNNKEL (reference sequence). The DNA for the CDR3 is TGTGCCAGCAGCCAAGATATGGCAACCAGGGAATCCCACGAGCAGTACTTC. It yields the protein CASSQDMATRESHEQYF.

The chain couples TRBV7-8 to TRBJ1-2; D possibly corresponds to TRBD1 (5 bases). This CDR3 contains 17 residues. The V gene lost 2 bases and the J gene lost 4 bases, with 20 bases spanning the gap. The germline V gene encodes CDR1 SGHVS and CDR2 FQNEAQ. The CDR3 loop is CASSLRRIVQGGYGYTF. Written as DNA, the CDR3 is TGTGCCAGCAGCTTACGTCGTATTGTTCAGGGTGGCTATGGCTACACCTTC.

V gene TRBV19 combines with J gene TRBJ1-5, with TRBD1 identical over 9 bases. The length of the CDR3 is 14 residues. Unmatched junction bases numbered 2, after V lost 0 bases and J lost 8 bases. Per the germline V gene, CDR1 is LNHDA and CDR2 is SQIVND (reference sequence). The CDR3 nucleotides are TGTGCCAGTAGTATAGACAGGACAGGGGAGCCCCAGCATTTT. Encoded protein: CASSIDRTGEPQHF.

V gene TRBV2 combines with J gene TRBJ2-7; tentative D call: TRBD1 (5 bases). The germline V and J ends were trimmed by 4 bases and 3 bases, with 16 bases remaining between them. CDR3 size: 15 residues. Germline V gives CDR1 SNHLY, CDR2 FYNNEI. This chain's CDR3 is CASSGRGDSNYEQYF. CDR3 coding DNA: TGTGCCAGCAGTGGGCGTGGAGACAGCAACTACGAGCAGTACTTC.

This sequence joins TRBV12-5 and TRBJ2-5, with 7 nucleotides matching TRBD1. The CDR3 is made up of 17 amino acids. Germline-derived CDR1 and CDR2 are LGHNT and FRNRAP. The V and J ends lost 6 bases and 0 bases, in that order; junction bases with no gene match: 13. In DNA, the CDR3 is TGTGCTAGTGGCCGAGTCCTGGGACAGCAGTACCAAGAGACCCAGTACTTC. Protein product: CASGRVLGQQYQETQYF.

V is TRBV29-1 and J is TRBJ1-1; D unclear. V gave up 4 bases and J gave up 0 bases, with 9 bases separating them. The CDR3 is 13 residues long. In germline, CDR1 is SQVTM, CDR2 ANQGSEA. The CDR3 DNA sequence: TGCAGCGTTGGAAGATTCATGAACACTGAAGCTTTCTTT. Translating it yields CSVGRFMNTEAFF.

This clone came up a few times. The chain uses TRBV7-9 and TRBJ1-1, with TRBD1 matching over 9 bases. Losses at the gene ends were 4 bases for V and 8 bases for J; bases not matched to a gene: 2. Per germline, CDR1 SEHNR and CDR2 FQNEAQ (reference sequence). The CDR3 extends over 12 amino acids. The CDR3 loop reads CASSYGQGEAFF. As DNA, the CDR3 is TGTGCCAGCAGCTACGGACAGGGGGAAGCTTTCTTT.

The chain joins TRBV12-3 or TRBV12-4 to TRBJ1-3; 7 nucleotides match TRBD1. J lost 8 bases, V lost 6 bases, and 4 bases had no gene match. This CDR3 contains 12 residues. CDR3 bases: TGTGCCAGCAGGGGTACAGGGGACACCATATATTTT. Its protein product is CASRGTGDTIYF.

The chain joins TRBV30 to TRBJ1-5; 7 bases fit TRBD1. Germline-derived CDR1 and CDR2 are GTSNPN and SVGIG (reference sequence). The ends lost 7 bases at V and 1 base at J; junction bases unmatched: 13. This CDR3 spans 16 amino acids. The CDR3 sequence: CAFQTGVGLSNQPQHF. The CDR3 bases are TGTGCCTTTCAAACAGGGGTTGGATTAAGCAATCAGCCCCAGCATTTT.